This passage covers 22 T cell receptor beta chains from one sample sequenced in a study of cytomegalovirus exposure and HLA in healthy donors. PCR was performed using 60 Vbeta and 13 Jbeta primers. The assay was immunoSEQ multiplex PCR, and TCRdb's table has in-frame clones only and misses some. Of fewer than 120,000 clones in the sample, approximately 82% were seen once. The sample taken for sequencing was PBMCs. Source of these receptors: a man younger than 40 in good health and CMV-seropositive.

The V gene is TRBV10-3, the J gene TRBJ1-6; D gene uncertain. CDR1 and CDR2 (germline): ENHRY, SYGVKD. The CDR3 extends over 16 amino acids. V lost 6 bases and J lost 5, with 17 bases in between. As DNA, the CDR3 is TGTGCCATCAGACGAACCGAGGGAGCGGATAATTCACCCCTCCACTTT. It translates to CAIRRTEGADNSPLHF.

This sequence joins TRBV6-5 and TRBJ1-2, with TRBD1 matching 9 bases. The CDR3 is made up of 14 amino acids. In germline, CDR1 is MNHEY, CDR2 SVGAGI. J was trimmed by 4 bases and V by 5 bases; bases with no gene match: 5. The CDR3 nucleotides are TGTGCCAGCAGTAAACAGGGGGCAGGCTATGGCTACACCTTC. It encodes CASSKQGAGYGYTF.

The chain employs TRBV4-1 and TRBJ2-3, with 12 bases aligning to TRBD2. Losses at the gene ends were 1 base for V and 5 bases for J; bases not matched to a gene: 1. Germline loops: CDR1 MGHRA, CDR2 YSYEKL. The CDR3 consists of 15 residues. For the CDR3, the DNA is TGCGCCAGCAGCCAAGGGACTAGCGGGGTAGATACGCAGTATTTT. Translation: CASSQGTSGVDTQYF.

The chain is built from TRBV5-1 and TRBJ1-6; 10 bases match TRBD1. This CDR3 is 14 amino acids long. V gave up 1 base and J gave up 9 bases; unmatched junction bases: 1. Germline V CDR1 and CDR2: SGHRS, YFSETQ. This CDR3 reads CASSLRDRGSPLHF. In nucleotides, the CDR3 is TGCGCCAGCAGCTTGAGGGACAGGGGTTCACCCCTCCACTTT.

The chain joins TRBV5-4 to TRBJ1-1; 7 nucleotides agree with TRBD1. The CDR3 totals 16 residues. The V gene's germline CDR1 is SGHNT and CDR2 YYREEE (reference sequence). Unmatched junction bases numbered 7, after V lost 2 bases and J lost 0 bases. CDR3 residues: CASSFEDRSLNTEAFF. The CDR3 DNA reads TGTGCCAGCAGCTTCGAGGACAGGTCCTTGAACACTGAAGCTTTCTTT.

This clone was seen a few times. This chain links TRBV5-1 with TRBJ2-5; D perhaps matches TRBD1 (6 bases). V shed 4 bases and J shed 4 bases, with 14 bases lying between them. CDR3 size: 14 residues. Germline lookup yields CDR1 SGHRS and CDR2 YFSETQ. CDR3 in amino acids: CASSGGAIGETQYF. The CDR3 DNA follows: TGCGCCAGCAGCGGGGGCGCAATAGGAGAGACCCAGTACTTC.

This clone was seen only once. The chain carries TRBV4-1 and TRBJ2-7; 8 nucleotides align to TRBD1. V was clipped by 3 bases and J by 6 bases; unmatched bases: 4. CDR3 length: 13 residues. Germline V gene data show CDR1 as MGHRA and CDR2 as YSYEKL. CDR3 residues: CASSQFTGGEQYF. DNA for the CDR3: TGCGCCAGCAGCCAGTTCACAGGGGGCGAGCAGTACTTC.

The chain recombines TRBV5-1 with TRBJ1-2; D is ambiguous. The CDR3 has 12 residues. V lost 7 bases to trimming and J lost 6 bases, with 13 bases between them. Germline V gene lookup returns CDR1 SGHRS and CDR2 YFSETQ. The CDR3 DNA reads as TGCGCCAGCTCCGACAACCAAGATGGCTACACCTTC. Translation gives CASSDNQDGYTF. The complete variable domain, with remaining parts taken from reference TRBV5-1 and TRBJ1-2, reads KAGVTQTPRYLIKTRGQQVTLSCSPISGHRSVSWYQQTPGQGLQFLFEYFSETQRNKGNFPGRFSGRQFSNSRSEMNVSTLELGDSALYLCASSDNQDGYTFGSGTRLTVV.

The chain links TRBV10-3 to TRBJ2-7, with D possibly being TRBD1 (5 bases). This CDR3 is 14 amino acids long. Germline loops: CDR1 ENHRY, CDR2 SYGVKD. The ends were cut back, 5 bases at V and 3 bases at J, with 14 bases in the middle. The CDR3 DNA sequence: TGTGCCATCAGTCCCAGGGTTTTAGACTACGAGCAGTACTTC. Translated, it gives CAISPRVLDYEQYF.

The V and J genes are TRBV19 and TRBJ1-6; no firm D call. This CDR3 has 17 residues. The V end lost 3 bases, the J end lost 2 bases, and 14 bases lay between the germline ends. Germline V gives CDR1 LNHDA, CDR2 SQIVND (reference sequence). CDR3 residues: CASSISAGNAYNSPLHF. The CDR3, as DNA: TGTGCCAGTAGTATTTCGGCCGGGAATGCCTATAATTCACCCCTCCACTTT. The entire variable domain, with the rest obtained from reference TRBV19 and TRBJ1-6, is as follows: DGGITQSPKYLFRKEGQNVTLSCEQNLNHDAMYWYRQDPGQGLRLIYYSQIVNDFQKGDIAEGYSVSREKKESFPLTVTSAQKNPTAFYLCASSISAGNAYNSPLHFGNGTRLTVT.

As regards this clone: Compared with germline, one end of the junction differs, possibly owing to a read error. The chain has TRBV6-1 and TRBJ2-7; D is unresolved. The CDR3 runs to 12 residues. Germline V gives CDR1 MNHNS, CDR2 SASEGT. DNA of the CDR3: TGTGCCAGCTGTGACGGCTCCTACGAGCAGTACTTC. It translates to CASCDGSYEQYF.

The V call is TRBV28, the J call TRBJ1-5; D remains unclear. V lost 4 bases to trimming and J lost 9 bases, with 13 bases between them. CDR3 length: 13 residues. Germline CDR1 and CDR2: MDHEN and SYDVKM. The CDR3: CASSYLPFRPQHF. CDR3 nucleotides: TGTGCCAGCAGTTACCTCCCATTCAGGCCCCAGCATTTT.

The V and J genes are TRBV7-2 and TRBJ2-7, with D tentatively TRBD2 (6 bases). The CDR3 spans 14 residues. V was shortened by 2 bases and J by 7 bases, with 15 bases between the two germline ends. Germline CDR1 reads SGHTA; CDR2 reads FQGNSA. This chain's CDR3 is CASSLWNRRDEQYF. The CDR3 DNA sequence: TGTGCCAGCAGCTTATGGAATCGGAGGGATGAGCAGTACTTC.

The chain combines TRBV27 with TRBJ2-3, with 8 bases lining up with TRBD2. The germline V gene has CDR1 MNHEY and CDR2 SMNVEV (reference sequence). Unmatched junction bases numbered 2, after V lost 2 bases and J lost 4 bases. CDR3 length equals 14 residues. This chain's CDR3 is CASSLVAGSDTQYF. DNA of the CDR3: TGTGCCAGCAGTTTAGTAGCGGGGTCAGATACGCAGTATTTT.

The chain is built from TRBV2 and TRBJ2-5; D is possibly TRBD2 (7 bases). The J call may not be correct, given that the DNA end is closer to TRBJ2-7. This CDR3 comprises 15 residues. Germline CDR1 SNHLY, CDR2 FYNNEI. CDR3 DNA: TGTGCCAGCAGCTCCAAGGGGGGGGATTTAAACGAGCAGTACTTC. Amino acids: CASSSKGGDLNEQYF.

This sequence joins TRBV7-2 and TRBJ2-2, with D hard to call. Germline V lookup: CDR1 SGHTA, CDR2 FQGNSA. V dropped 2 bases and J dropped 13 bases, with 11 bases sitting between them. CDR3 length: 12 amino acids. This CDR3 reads CASSLSPPGLFF. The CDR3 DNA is TGTGCCAGCAGCTTATCCCCTCCCGGGCTGTTTTTT.

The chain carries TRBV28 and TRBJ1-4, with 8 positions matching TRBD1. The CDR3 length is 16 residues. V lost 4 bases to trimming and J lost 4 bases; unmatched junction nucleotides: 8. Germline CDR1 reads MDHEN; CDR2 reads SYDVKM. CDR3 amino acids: CASSSGQAGFNEKLFF. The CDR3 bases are TGTGCCAGCAGTTCGGGACAGGCAGGCTTTAATGAAAAACTGTTTTTT.

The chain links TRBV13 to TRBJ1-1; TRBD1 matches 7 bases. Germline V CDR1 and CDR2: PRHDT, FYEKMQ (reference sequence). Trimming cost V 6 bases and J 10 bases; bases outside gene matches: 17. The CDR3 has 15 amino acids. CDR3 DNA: TGTGCCAGCAGTTCGCTTCGACAGGGAGTAGATCGAGCTTTCTTT. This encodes CASSSLRQGVDRAFF.

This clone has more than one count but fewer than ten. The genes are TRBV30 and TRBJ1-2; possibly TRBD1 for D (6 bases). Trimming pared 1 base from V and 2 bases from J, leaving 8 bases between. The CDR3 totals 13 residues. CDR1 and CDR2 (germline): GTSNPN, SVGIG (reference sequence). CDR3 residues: CAWSADRNYGYTF. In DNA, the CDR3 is TGTGCCTGGAGTGCCGACAGGAACTATGGCTACACCTTC.

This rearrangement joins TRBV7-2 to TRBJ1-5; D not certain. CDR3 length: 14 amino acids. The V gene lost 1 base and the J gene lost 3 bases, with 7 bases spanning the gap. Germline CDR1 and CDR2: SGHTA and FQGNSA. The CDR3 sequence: CASSLGGFNQPQHF. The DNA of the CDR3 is TGTGCCAGCAGCTTAGGTGGCTTCAATCAGCCCCAGCATTTT.

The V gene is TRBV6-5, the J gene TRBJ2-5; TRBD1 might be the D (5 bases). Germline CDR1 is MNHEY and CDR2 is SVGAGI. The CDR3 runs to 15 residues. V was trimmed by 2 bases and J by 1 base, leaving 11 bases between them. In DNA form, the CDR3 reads TGTGCCAGCAGTTACCTCCTTGGGGCCCAAGAGACCCAGTACTTC. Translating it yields CASSYLLGAQETQYF.

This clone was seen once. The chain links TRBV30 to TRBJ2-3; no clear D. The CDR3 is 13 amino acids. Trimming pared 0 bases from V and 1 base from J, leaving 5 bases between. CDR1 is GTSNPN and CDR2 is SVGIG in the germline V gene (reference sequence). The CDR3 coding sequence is TGTGCCTGGAGTGTACTCGGCACAGATACGCAGTATTTT. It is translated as CAWSVLGTDTQYF.